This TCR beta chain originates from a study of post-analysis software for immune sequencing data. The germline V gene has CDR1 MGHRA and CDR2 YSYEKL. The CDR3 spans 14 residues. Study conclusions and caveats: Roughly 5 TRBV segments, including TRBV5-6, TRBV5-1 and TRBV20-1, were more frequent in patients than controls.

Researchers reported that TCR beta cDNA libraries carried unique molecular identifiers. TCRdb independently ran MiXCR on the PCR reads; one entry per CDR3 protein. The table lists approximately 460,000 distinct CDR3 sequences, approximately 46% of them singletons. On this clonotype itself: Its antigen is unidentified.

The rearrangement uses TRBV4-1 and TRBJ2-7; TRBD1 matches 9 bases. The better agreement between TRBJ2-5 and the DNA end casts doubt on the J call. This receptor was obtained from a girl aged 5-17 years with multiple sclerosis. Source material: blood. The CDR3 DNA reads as TGCGCCAGCGGCTCCGGGACAGGGTCAGAGACCCAGTACTTC. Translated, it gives CASGSGTGSETQYF.